This T cell receptor beta chain came from a study of blood T cells in healthy people across ages (dated by TCRdb to 2015 to 2017). At the level of the whole study: In model experiments, template switching captured about one uniquely barcoded TCR beta cDNA molecule for every two T cells. Two additional independent replicas of 1 million unique cDNA reads from the same blood draw were analyzed for two donors (one aged 18 to 30 and one aged 80 or older). Age-related changes in TCR beta repertoire diversity were measured in the study by deep sequencing normalized with unique cDNA molecular identifiers. Donors were grouped into four age groups: young (average 16 years), middle-aged (39), aged (over 55) and long-lived (over 80). To avoid experimental bias, donors of different ages were distributed randomly across sequencing lanes. What the research found in general, with its limitations: Compared with the aged group, the long-lived group had more naive CD4+ T cells, fewer expanded clones and increased TCR diversity, a pattern suggesting age selection. Because profiling used bulk unsorted PBMCs, naive and antigen-experienced compartments could not be compared conclusively. Observed TCR beta diversity per million T cells fell roughly linearly with age, and a significant reduction was already apparent by age roughly 40. The CMV infection status of donors was not known, potentially confounding age-related changes in expanded clonotypes. Total diversity estimates from one million sequenced T cells were considered lower bounds and underestimates. The percentage of naive T cells measured by flow cytometry correlated strongly with observed TCR beta diversity.

Sequences SQVTM (CDR1) and ANQGSEA (CDR2) are obtained from the germline V gene. V trim: 5 bases; J trim: 5 bases; unmatched bases: 10. The CDR3 starts with the cysteine, ends with the phenylalanine, and has 14 residues. The DNA shown is the 42-base CDR3, in frame from base 1. The donors were 40 or so Caucasian individuals from Russia, aged 6 to 90 years, who were systemically healthy. Each donor gave 8 to 10 milliliters of peripheral blood, collected into EDTA-treated Vacutainer tubes. Ficoll-Paque density-gradient centrifugation was used to isolate PBMCs, with at least 7 million per sample. Trizol reagent was used to extract total RNA from the PBMCs, yielding at least 6 micrograms per sample. The percentages of naive CD45RAhigh/CD27high T cells were determined by flow cytometry on a PBMC aliquot from every donor. In its sample, this clonotype was seen many times. No antigen is known for it. Base qualities are missing; no much larger clone stands one base away.

The library was made by 5' RACE. Sequencing relied on an Illumina HiSeq 2500. The second PCR ran for roughly 6 to 11 cycles and used a J-beta primer mix along with a sample-barcoded 5' primer. Each TCR beta cDNA molecule received a unique molecular identifier from a template-switch 5' adaptor carrying 12 random nucleotides. Each sample yielded at least 2.5 million CDR3-containing paired-end reads. First-strand cDNA was synthesized from all RNA with the Mint cDNA synthesis kit, primed by a TRBC-specific oligonucleotide. After uracil-DNA glycosylase treatment, a first 18-cycle PCR used universal primers M1SS and BC2_uni_R on all cDNA. The study's own analysis went as follows. For normalization, 1 million high-quality reads, each with a distinct molecular identifier, were randomly selected from each sample. Instead of being binned into consensus sequences, reads that shared molecular identifiers were thrown out. CDR3 identification, clonotype clustering and error correction used MiTCR with a Q25 quality threshold and the strictest error-elimination algorithm. Lower-bound total TCR beta diversity was estimated with a nonparametric unseen species model using Euler transformation. The public reads were reanalyzed by TCRdb: fastp trimming at Q25, MiXCR alignment, in-frame beta chains only. Rows with one shared CDR3 protein collapse into an entry with the most common genes and DNA. These V and J calls are TCRdb output, not the study's own analysis. The sample profile shows more than 700,000 distinct CDR3 sequences; about 47% of them were found once. The ten most abundant clones make up roughly 18% of the sample.

This chain joins TRBV29-1 to TRBJ2-3, with 7 middle bases fitting TRBD1. The sequenced sample was blood. The sequence was collected from a man older than 75 in good health. The DNA sequence is given as TGCAGCGTTTGGACAGGCCCTCTTGGAGATACGCAGTATTTT. The encoded protein is CSVWTGPLGDTQYF.